Here is one TCR beta chain with its context. This CDR3 has 12 residues. Germline CDR1 is KGHSH and CDR2 is LQKENI. The V end was cut by 2 bases, the J end by 8 bases, with 9 bases between. This sample is part of a study of Graves' ophthalmopathy and Graves' hyperthyroidism. RNA transcripts yielded amplified TCR beta CDR3 regions. First-round RT-PCR relied on HTBI primers, and a second-round multiplex PCR came next. TCRdb analysed the multiplex PCR reads with MiXCR anew, one entry per CDR3 protein. The top ten hold around 10% of the sample, which has some 1.1 million distinct CDR3 sequences, less than 45% seen once.

The sequencing sample was made of peripheral blood or thyroid tissue (not recorded which). This chain connects TRBV18 to TRBJ1-1, with no clear D. The TCR sequence derives from an adult man with Graves' hyperthyroidism. The CDR3, as DNA: TGTGCCAGCTCACCAGGTGTTGTCGAAGCTTTCTTT. Encoded protein: CASSPGVVEAFF.